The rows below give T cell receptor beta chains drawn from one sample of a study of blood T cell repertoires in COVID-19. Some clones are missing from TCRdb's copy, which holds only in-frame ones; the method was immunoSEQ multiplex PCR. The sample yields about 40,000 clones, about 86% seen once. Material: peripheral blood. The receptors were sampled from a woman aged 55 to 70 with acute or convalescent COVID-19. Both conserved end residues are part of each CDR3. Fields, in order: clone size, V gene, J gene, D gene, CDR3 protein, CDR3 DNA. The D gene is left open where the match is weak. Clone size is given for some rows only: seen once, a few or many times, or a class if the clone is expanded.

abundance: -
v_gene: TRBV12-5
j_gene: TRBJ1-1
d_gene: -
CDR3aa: CASGPPGGTMNTEAFF
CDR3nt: TGTGCTAGTGGTCCCCCGGGCGGGACTATGAACACTGAAGCTTTCTTT

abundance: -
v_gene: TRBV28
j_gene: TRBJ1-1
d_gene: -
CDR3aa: CASSSRRVFGAFF
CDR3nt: TGTGCCAGCAGTTCACGCAGGGTGTTCGGAGCTTTCTTT

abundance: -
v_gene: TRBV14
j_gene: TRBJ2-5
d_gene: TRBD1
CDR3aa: CASSQWTGPQETQYF
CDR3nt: TGTGCCAGCAGCCAGTGGACAGGACCTCAAGAGACCCAGTACTTC

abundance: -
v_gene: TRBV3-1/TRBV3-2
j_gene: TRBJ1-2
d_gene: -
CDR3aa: CASSQVAQDGYTF
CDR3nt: TGTGCCAGCAGCCAAGTGGCACAGGATGGCTACACCTTC

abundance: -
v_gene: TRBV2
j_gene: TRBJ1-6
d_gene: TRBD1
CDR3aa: CASSSRDRGRSPLHF
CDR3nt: TGTGCCAGCAGTTCCCGGGACAGGGGTCGATCACCCCTCCACTTT

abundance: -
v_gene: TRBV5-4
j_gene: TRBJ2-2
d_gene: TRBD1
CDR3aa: CASSERTGNTGELFF
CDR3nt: TGTGCCAGCAGCGAAAGGACAGGGAACACCGGGGAGCTGTTTTTT

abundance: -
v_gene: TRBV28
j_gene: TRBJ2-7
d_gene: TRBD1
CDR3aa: CASRQDRVRYEQYF
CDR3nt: TGTGCCAGCAGACAGGACAGGGTGAGGTACGAGCAGTACTTC

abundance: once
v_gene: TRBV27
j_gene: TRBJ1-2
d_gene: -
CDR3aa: CASSSRVNYGYTF
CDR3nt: TGTGCCAGCAGTTCCCGCGTCAACTATGGCTACACCTTC

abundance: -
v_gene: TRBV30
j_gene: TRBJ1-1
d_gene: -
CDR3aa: CAWSVVDYSTEAFF
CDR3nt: TGTGCCTGGAGTGTTGTGGACTATAGCACTGAAGCTTTCTTT

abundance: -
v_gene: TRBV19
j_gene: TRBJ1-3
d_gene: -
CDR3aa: CASSETAGNTIYF
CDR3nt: TGTGCCAGTAGCGAGACAGCTGGAAACACCATATATTTT

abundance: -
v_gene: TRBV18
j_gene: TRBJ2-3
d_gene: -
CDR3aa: CASSPPTRRDTQYF
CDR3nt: TGTGCCAGCTCACCACCAACGAGGCGAGATACGCAGTATTTT

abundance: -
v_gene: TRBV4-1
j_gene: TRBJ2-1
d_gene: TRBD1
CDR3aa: CASSRQGGHEQFF
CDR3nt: TGCGCCAGCAGCCGACAGGGCGGGCATGAGCAGTTCTTC

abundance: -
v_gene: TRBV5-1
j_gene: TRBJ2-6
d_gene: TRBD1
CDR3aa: CASSSGTGAYGANVLTF
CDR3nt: TGCGCCAGCAGCTCAGGGACAGGGGCGTATGGGGCCAACGTCCTGACTTTC

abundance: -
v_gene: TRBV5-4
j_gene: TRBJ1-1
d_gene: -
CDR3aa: CASSPRTGEKNTEAFF
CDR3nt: TGTGCCAGCAGCCCCCGGACTGGGGAAAAGAACACTGAAGCTTTCTTT

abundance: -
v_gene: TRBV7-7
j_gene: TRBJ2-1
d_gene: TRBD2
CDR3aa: CASSLETGGEQFF
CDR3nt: TGTGCCAGCAGCTTAGAGACGGGGGGGGAGCAGTTCTTC

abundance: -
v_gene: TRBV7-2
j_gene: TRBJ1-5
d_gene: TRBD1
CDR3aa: CASSLGGQGFQPQHF
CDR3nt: TGTGCCAGCAGCTTAGGCGGACAGGGATTCCAGCCCCAGCATTTT

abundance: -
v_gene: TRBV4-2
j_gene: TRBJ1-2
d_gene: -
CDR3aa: CASRLAQGTSNYGYTF
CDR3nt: TGTGCCAGCAGGCTCGCGCAGGGAACCTCTAACTATGGCTACACCTTC

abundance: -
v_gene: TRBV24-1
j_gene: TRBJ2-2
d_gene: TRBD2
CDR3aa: CATSGSGGTGELFF
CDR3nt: TGTGCCACCAGTGGCTCCGGGGGGACCGGGGAGCTGTTTTTT

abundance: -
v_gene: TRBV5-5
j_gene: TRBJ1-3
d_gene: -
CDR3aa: CASSLEGLRGNTIYF
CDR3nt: TGTGCCAGCAGCTTGGAGGGGCTTCGTGGAAACACCATATATTTT

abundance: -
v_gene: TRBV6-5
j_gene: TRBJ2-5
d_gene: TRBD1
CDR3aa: CARSAGGEETQYF
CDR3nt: TGTGCCAGGTCGGCAGGGGGCGAGGAGACCCAGTACTTC

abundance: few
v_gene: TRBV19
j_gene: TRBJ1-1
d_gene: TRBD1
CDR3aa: CASRGTGLREAFF
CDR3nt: TGTGCCAGTAGAGGGACAGGGCTGAGGGAAGCTTTCTTT

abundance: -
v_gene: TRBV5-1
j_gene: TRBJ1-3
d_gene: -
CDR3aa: CASSSQGSGNTIYF
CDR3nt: TGCGCCAGCAGCTCACAGGGATCGGGAAACACCATATATTTT

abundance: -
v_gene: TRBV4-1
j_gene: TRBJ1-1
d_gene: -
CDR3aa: CASSQGAHTEAFF
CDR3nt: TGCGCCAGCAGCCAAGGGGCTCACACTGAAGCTTTCTTT

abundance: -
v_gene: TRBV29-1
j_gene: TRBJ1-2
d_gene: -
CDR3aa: CSVDPGVHYGYTF
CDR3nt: TGCAGCGTTGATCCAGGGGTCCACTATGGCTACACCTTC

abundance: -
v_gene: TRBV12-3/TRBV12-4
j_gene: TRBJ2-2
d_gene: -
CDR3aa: CASRGANGELFF
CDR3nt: TGTGCCAGCAGGGGAGCTAACGGGGAGCTGTTTTTT